A selection of T cell receptor beta chains follows, all from one sample in a study of cytomegalovirus exposure and HLA in healthy donors. Repertoires were generated with immunoSEQ multiplex PCR, while TCRdb's copy carries only in-frame clones and drops some. The sample has 100,000 to 150,000 clones, about 89% seen once. The sequenced material came from PBMCs. The receptors stem from a woman aged 18-29 years in good health and CMV-seronegative. The CDR3 runs from the conserved cysteine through the conserved F or W. A D gene is named only where the DNA matches it firmly.

V gene	J gene	D gene	CDR3 protein	CDR3 DNA
TRBV5-1	TRBJ2-3	TRBD1	CASSSSTGGTDTQYF	TGCGCCAGCAGCTCGTCGACAGGGGGCACAGATACGCAGTATTTT
TRBV2	TRBJ2-7	NA	CASSEKTPNEQYF	TGTGCCAGCAGTGAGAAAACCCCTAACGAGCAGTACTTC
TRBV6-6	TRBJ2-7	TRBD1	CASSYYGQGAGEQYF	TGTGCCAGCAGTTACTATGGACAGGGGGCTGGCGAGCAGTACTTC
TRBV15	TRBJ2-5	NA	CATSTQDRLGETQYF	TGTGCCACCAGCACCCAAGACAGGCTGGGAGAGACCCAGTACTTC
TRBV21-1	TRBJ2-1	NA	CASSSPGHPSYNEQFF	TGTGCCAGCAGCTCTCCAGGGCACCCCTCCTACAATGAGCAGTTCTTC
TRBV9	TRBJ2-2	TRBD2	CASSVGGYGLARSGELFF	TGTGCCAGCAGCGTCGGGGGTTATGGACTAGCTCGTTCCGGGGAGCTGTTTTTT
TRBV7-9	TRBJ2-7	NA	CASSLAGGSYEQYF	TGTGCCAGCAGCTTAGCGGGAGGATCCTACGAGCAGTACTTC
TRBV5-4	TRBJ2-1	TRBD2	CASSLGLAGGRQFF	TGTGCCAGCAGCCTGGGACTAGCGGGAGGAAGGCAGTTCTTC
TRBV7-9	TRBJ2-1	NA	CASSLGASYNEQFF	TGTGCCAGCAGCTTAGGGGCCTCCTACAATGAGCAGTTCTTC
TRBV18	TRBJ2-1	NA	CASSPGGSSYNEQFF	TGTGCCAGCTCACCAGGAGGGAGCTCCTACAATGAGCAGTTCTTC
TRBV4-1	TRBJ2-1	TRBD2	CASSHPISGRAGHEQFF	TGCGCCAGCAGCCACCCCATAAGCGGGAGGGCCGGTCATGAGCAGTTCTTC